This T cell receptor (beta chain) stems from a study of CD8 T cells in ankylosing spondylitis. Study-level findings and limits: Seemingly characteristic of ankylosing spondylitis blood was a TCR beta motif consisting of roughly 8 highly homologous variants. Clones tied to disease were said to be significantly enriched in matched ankylosing spondylitis synovial fluid. Relatively rare in peripheral blood, disease-linked clones were also CD8+.

This clonotype was counted at least ten times. The antigen is undetermined. Each TCR beta library was made by quantitative 5'-RACE that incorporated molecular barcodes. TCRdb recomputed calls from the 5' RACE reads with MiXCR, one row per CDR3 protein. This table holds under 400,000 distinct CDR3 sequences, around a tenth found once. The V end lost 4 bases, the J end lost 3 bases, and 12 bases lay between the germline ends. The CDR3 spans 14 residues. The J gene is TRBJ1-2, the V gene TRBV12-3 or TRBV12-4, with D perhaps TRBD1 (5 bases). Sequences were obtained from blood, either unsorted or a sorted T cell fraction (not recorded which). The clonotype comes from a female donor with ankylosing spondylitis or in good health (not recorded which). In DNA form, the CDR3 reads TGTGCCAGCAGTTGGGGGTCGGCAGACTATGGCTACACCTTC. Encoded protein: CASSWGSADYGYTF.